This T cell receptor (beta chain) was sequenced during a study of blood T cells in healthy people across ages. Overall study findings and caveats: Using unsorted PBMCs precluded a conclusive naive versus antigen-experienced comparison.

About this clonotype: What it binds is unknown.

Next came a second PCR, run for roughly 6 to 11 cycles, which used a sample-barcoded 5' primer along with a J-beta primer mix. Every molecule of cDNA carried a tag from a template-switch adaptor with 12 random nucleotides. TCRdb used MiXCR to reprocess the 5' RACE reads, holding one entry per CDR3 protein. The table has around 1,800,000 distinct CDR3 sequences, roughly two fifths seen once. This sequence originates from a human donor in good health. The sample taken for sequencing was blood.

CDR3 DNA: TGCAGTGCTAGAGATTCAGGGCCTAATACGCAGTATTTT. Amino acids: CSARDSGPNTQYF. The chain is built from TRBV20-1 and TRBJ2-3, with a tentative D call TRBD1 (5 bases). The germline V gene has CDR1 DFQATT and CDR2 SNEGSKA (reference sequence). V lost 0 bases and J 7 bases, leaving 11 bases between the germline ends. There are 13 residues in the CDR3.